This T cell receptor beta chain was found in a study of T cell responses to AZD1222 COVID-19 vaccine. Overall study findings and caveats: White British ancestry dominated among donors, who included more females, and clonal diversity was possibly underestimated.

Of note for this clone: The antigen is undetermined.

This CDR3 is built from 13 residues. The germline CDR1 and CDR2 sequences are SEHNR and FQNEAQ (reference sequence). V lost 0 bases, J lost 7 bases, and 10 bases lay in between. Profiled with immunoSEQ multiplex PCR; TCRdb holds only in-frame clones, not every one. Of about 110,000 clones in the sample, approximately 90% are singletons; the top ten hold around 4.9%. The receptor comes from an adult who received the AZD1222 COVID-19 vaccine. The specimen comprised peripheral blood, sampled 28 days after the second AZD1222 dose. The J gene is TRBJ2-7, the V gene TRBV7-9; D gene uncertain. CDR3 region: CASSLAGNAEQYF. Here the CDR3 DNA reads TGTGCCAGCAGCTTAGCGGGTAATGCAGAGCAGTACTTC.